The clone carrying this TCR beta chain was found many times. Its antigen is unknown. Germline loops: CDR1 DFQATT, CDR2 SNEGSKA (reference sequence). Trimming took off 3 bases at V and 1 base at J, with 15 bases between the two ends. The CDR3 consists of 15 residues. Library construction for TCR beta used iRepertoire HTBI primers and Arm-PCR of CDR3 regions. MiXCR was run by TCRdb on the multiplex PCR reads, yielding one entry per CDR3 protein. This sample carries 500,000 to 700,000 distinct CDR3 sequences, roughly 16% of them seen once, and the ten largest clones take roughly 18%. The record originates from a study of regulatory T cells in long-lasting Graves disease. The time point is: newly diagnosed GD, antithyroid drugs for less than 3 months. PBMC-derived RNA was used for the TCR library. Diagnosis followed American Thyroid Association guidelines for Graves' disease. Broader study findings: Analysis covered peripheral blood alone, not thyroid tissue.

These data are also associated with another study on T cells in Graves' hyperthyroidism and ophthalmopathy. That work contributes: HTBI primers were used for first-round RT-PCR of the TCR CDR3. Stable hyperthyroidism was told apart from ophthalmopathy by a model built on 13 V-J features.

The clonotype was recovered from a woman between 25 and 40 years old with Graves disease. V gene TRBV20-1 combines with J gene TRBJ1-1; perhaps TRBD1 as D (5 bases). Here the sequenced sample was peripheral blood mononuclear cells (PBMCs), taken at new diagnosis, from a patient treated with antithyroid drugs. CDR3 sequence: CSARPNTGGNTEAFF. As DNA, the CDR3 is TGCAGTGCTAGGCCTAATACAGGAGGGAACACTGAAGCTTTCTTT.